The 14 T cell receptor beta chains presented below share a single source sample, sequenced in a study of vaccination and CD4 T cells after COVID-19. Described treatment: approximately 10-day PBMC culture with coronavirus spike peptide pools or control peptides (ViraFEST assay). Investigators obtained the unexposed donor's CD4+ T cells before the COVID-19 pandemic (2011-2018). Their specific antigens are unknown. Sequence data for DNA of cultured CD4+ T cells were generated by the Oncomine TCR Beta short-read assay. TCRdb analysed the PCR reads with MiXCR anew, one entry per CDR3 protein. The profile shows thousands of distinct CDR3 sequences, under 35% of them singletons. Sequencing was performed on CD4+ T cells from blood, cultured in vitro. These receptors were collected from a human donor in good health.

This chain connects TRBV25-1 to TRBJ1-3; D remains ambiguous. Germline loops: CDR1 MGHDK, CDR2 SYGVNS. The CDR3 is made up of 15 amino acids. V lost 6 bases to trimming and J lost 0 bases, with 12 bases between them. The CDR3 here is CASSRAHTSGNTIYF. In DNA form, the CDR3 reads TGTGCCAGCAGCCGGGCGCACACCTCTGGAAACACCATATATTTT.

The chain joins TRBV5-4 to TRBJ2-3; D perhaps matches TRBD2 (6 bases). The CDR3 totals 15 residues. Germline lookup yields CDR1 SGHNT and CDR2 YYREEE (reference sequence). The V and J ends lost 4 bases and 0 bases respectively, with 12 bases between them. This CDR3 is CASSSMGGSTDTQYF. The CDR3 DNA sequence: TGTGCCAGCAGCAGCATGGGGGGAAGCACAGATACGCAGTATTTT.

This rearrangement joins TRBV5-1 to TRBJ1-1; D gene unclear. Germline-derived CDR1 and CDR2 are SGHRS and YFSETQ. The CDR3 is 11 residues long. Trimming removed 2 bases at V and 6 bases at J, with 5 bases between. Here the CDR3 DNA reads TGCGCCAGCAGCTTAGGAGCTGAAGCTTTCTTT. Encoded protein: CASSLGAEAFF.

The rearrangement links TRBV7-9 to TRBJ2-4; D may be TRBD1 or TRBD2 (5 bases each). V gave up 10 bases and J gave up 8 bases, with 18 bases separating them. CDR1 SEHNR and CDR2 FQNEAQ come from the germline V gene (reference sequence). CDR3 length: 13 amino acids. The CDR3 DNA reads TGTGCCACCAGGAGAGGGGTTTCGGACATTCAGTACTTC. Amino acids: CATRRGVSDIQYF.

The chain is built from TRBV12-3 or TRBV12-4 and TRBJ1-1; unclear D gene. CDR3 length equals 15 residues. Trimming took off 3 bases at V and 1 base at J, with 12 bases between the two ends. The chain's CDR3 is CASSLGLGWNTEAFF. Here the CDR3 DNA reads TGTGCCAGCAGTTTGGGATTGGGTTGGAACACTGAAGCTTTCTTT.

The genes are TRBV5-1 and TRBJ2-5, with D possibly matching TRBD1 (5 bases). Trimming removed 4 bases at V and 3 bases at J, with 10 bases between. Germline V lookup: CDR1 SGHRS, CDR2 YFSETQ. The CDR3 loop spans 13 amino acids. Here the CDR3 DNA reads TGCGCCAGCAGCCAACAGGTTGAAGAGACCCAGTACTTC. Translation gives CASSQQVEETQYF.

This clonotype is categorized as medium-sized. The rearrangement uses TRBV6-5 and TRBJ1-2, with 10 bases identical to TRBD1. Trimming removed 2 bases from V and 7 bases from J; junction bases left unmatched: 4. The CDR3 contains 14 residues. Per the germline V gene, CDR1 is MNHEY and CDR2 is SVGAGI. The DNA of the CDR3 is TGTGCCAGCAGTTACCTCGGGACAGGGGTTGGCTACACCTTC. Translation gives CASSYLGTGVGYTF.

The rearrangement uses TRBV20-1 and TRBJ1-3, with unresolved D. The CDR3 has 15 amino acids. Trimming pared 5 bases from V and 0 bases from J, leaving 14 bases between. Germline-derived CDR1 and CDR2 are DFQATT and SNEGSKA (reference sequence). The CDR3 bases are TGCAGTGCTTCCCCCCAGGTGAACTCTGGAAACACCATATATTTT. Amino acids: CSASPQVNSGNTIYF.

This clonotype was found a few times. The V call is TRBV6-1, the J call TRBJ2-5; D is ambiguous. This CDR3 is 14 amino acids long. Germline CDR1 is MNHNS and CDR2 is SASEGT. Trimming shortened V by 7 bases and J by 4 bases, and 16 bases separated the two germline ends. The CDR3: CASTHTAGRETQYF. The CDR3 nucleotides are TGTGCCAGCACCCATACGGCTGGTCGAGAGACCCAGTACTTC.

The chain links TRBV7-9 to TRBJ1-3, with 7 bases lining up with TRBD1. Losses at the gene ends were 4 bases for V and 2 bases for J; bases not matched to a gene: 8. The CDR3 sequence is 16 residues long. Germline loops: CDR1 SEHNR, CDR2 FQNEAQ (reference sequence). CDR3 nucleotide sequence: TGTGCCAGCAGCTCGCCTATTACAGGGGCTGGAAACACCATATATTTT. Protein: CASSSPITGAGNTIYF.

This clonotype was observed a few times. The chain links TRBV20-1 to TRBJ2-5; tentatively, D is TRBD2 (6 bases). V lost 3 bases, J lost 0 bases, and 8 bases lay in between. Germline-derived CDR1 and CDR2 are DFQATT and SNEGSKA (reference sequence). This CDR3 region has 13 residues. In nucleotides, the CDR3 is TGCAGTGCTAGCGGGGGTAACCAAGAGACCCAGTACTTC. This encodes CSASGGNQETQYF.

This clonotype has more than one count but fewer than ten. The chain has TRBV2 and TRBJ1-3; unclear D gene. The CDR3 is 13 amino acids. The germline V gene has CDR1 SNHLY and CDR2 FYNNEI. V lost 6 bases to trimming and J lost 0 bases, with 6 bases between them. CDR3 nucleotide sequence: TGTGCCAGCAGAGGACTCTCTGGAAACACCATATATTTT. Its protein is CASRGLSGNTIYF.

This clonotype was counted only a few times. The CDR3 sequence: CASMGQAGGNYNEQFF. The CDR3 nucleotides are TGCGCCAGCATGGGACAAGCGGGGGGGAACTACAATGAGCAGTTCTTC. The chain carries TRBV5-1 and TRBJ2-1; 10 bases match TRBD2. After removal of 6 bases from V and 3 bases from J, the junction contained 9 bases not matched to a gene. CDR1 and CDR2 (germline): SGHRS, YFSETQ. There are 16 residues in the CDR3.

The rearrangement joins TRBV25-1 to TRBJ1-2; 11 nucleotides match TRBD1. The length of the CDR3 is 15 residues. CDR1 MGHDK and CDR2 SYGVNS come from the germline V gene. J gave up 6 bases and V 6 bases, and 9 bases lay outside the gene matches. The CDR3, as DNA: TGTGCCAGCAGCAGCGGTTCGGGACAGGGGGATGGCTACACCTTC. Residues: CASSSGSGQGDGYTF.